One T cell receptor (beta chain) is described in this entry. No antigen is known for it. The assay was immunoSEQ multiplex PCR, and TCRdb's table has in-frame clones only and misses some. This sample has about 120,000 clones, with approximately 80% found just once. No infections or other immune events were documented during collection. This specimen comes from a study of identifying expanded T cells in peripheral blood. Points from the study as a whole: Two-week clone count variance significantly increased as total template count grew. About 1.2 clones differed between technical replicates, versus 16.4 and 19 over time.

CDR3 length: 12 residues. Germline V CDR1 and CDR2: SGHVS, FQNEAQ. V was shortened by 3 bases and J by 4 bases, with 5 bases between the two germline ends. The sequenced sample was blood. The source is a person aged 18 to 75 in good health. The chain recombines TRBV7-8 with TRBJ2-3; D is ambiguous. The CDR3 bases are TGTGCCAGCAGCTTTCAGGCAGATACGCAGTATTTT. Translation: CASSFQADTQYF. The full variable domain, rest sourced from reference TRBV7-8 and TRBJ2-3, is GAGVSQSPRYKVAKRGQDVALRCDPISGHVSLFWYQQALGQGPEFLTYFQNEAQLDKSGLPSDRFFAERPEGSVSTLKIQRTQQEDSAVYLCASSFQADTQYFGPGTRLTVL.